A selection of T cell receptor beta chains follows, all from one sample in a study of graft-versus-host responses after intestinal transplantation. Profiling relied on immunoSEQ multiplex PCR, and the TCRdb table lists in-frame clones only, not all of them. This sample has 70,000 to 95,000 clones, with about 90% found just once. Their antigens remain unidentified. The sequencing here drew on unstimulated CD4+ T cells sorted from spleen or lymph node cells, taken before intestinal transplant. These receptors were taken from a human donor who received an intestinal transplant. Both conserved end residues are part of each CDR3. Each record gives: V gene, clone size, D gene, J gene, CDR3 protein, CDR3 DNA. The D gene is left open where the match is weak. The size field is filled for only some rows; it gives once, few, many or a size class.

v_gene: TRBV6-1
abundance: NA
d_gene: TRBD1
j_gene: TRBJ2-7
CDR3aa: CASRDRGRWIDEQYF
CDR3nt: TGTGCCAGCCGGGACAGGGGACGGTGGATCGACGAGCAGTACTTC

v_gene: TRBV6-1
abundance: NA
d_gene: TRBD1
j_gene: TRBJ2-5
CDR3aa: CASGDRAQETQYF
CDR3nt: TGTGCCAGCGGGGACAGGGCCCAAGAGACCCAGTACTTC

v_gene: TRBV25-1
abundance: NA
d_gene: TRBD1
j_gene: TRBJ1-2
CDR3aa: CATVGQSFGYTF
CDR3nt: TGTGCCACCGTGGGACAGTCCTTTGGCTACACCTTC

v_gene: TRBV2
abundance: NA
d_gene: TRBD2
j_gene: TRBJ2-1
CDR3aa: CASGTSGVGEQFF
CDR3nt: TGTGCCAGCGGGACTAGCGGGGTCGGTGAGCAGTTCTTC

v_gene: TRBV29-1
abundance: NA
d_gene: TRBD1
j_gene: TRBJ2-3
CDR3aa: CSVADRVRDTQYF
CDR3nt: TGCAGCGTTGCGGACAGGGTAAGAGATACGCAGTATTTT

v_gene: TRBV7-2
abundance: NA
d_gene: TRBD1
j_gene: TRBJ1-2
CDR3aa: CASSLTPGTGIGYTF
CDR3nt: TGTGCCAGCAGCCTAACCCCCGGGACAGGGATCGGCTACACCTTC

v_gene: TRBV6-1
abundance: NA
d_gene: NA
j_gene: TRBJ2-5
CDR3aa: CASSDPPGSRQETQYF
CDR3nt: TGTGCCAGCAGTGACCCCCCGGGGAGCCGGCAAGAGACCCAGTACTTC

v_gene: TRBV25-1
abundance: NA
d_gene: NA
j_gene: TRBJ1-1
CDR3aa: CASSGVGVTEAFF
CDR3nt: TGTGCCAGCTCCGGGGTAGGAGTCACTGAAGCTTTCTTT

v_gene: TRBV21-1
abundance: once
d_gene: NA
j_gene: TRBJ1-1
CDR3aa: CASSPGGTARGRDTEAFF
CDR3nt: TGTGCCAGCAGCCCGGGGGGAACGGCGCGCGGGAGGGACACTGAAGCTTTCTTT

v_gene: TRBV15
abundance: once
d_gene: NA
j_gene: TRBJ1-1
CDR3aa: CATSSTNTEAFF
CDR3nt: TGTGCCACCAGCAGCACAAACACTGAAGCTTTCTTT

v_gene: TRBV5-1
abundance: NA
d_gene: NA
j_gene: TRBJ1-3
CDR3aa: CASSFGAPGSGNTIYF
CDR3nt: TGCGCCAGCAGCTTTGGCGCCCCAGGATCGGGAAACACCATATATTTT

v_gene: TRBV11-3
abundance: NA
d_gene: TRBD2
j_gene: TRBJ2-1
CDR3aa: CASSPHQGSGGNNEQFF
CDR3nt: TGTGCCAGCAGCCCTCACCAGGGTAGCGGGGGGAACAATGAGCAGTTCTTC

v_gene: TRBV7-9
abundance: NA
d_gene: TRBD1
j_gene: TRBJ2-2
CDR3aa: CASRPQGQHTGELFF
CDR3nt: TGTGCCAGCCGCCCCCAGGGACAGCACACCGGGGAGCTGTTTTTT

v_gene: TRBV5-6
abundance: NA
d_gene: NA
j_gene: TRBJ1-3
CDR3aa: CASSSIQVISGNTIYF
CDR3nt: TGTGCCAGCAGCTCGATACAGGTGATCTCTGGAAACACCATATATTTT

v_gene: TRBV5-1
abundance: once
d_gene: NA
j_gene: TRBJ1-2
CDR3aa: CASSRYAGDGYGYTF
CDR3nt: TGCGCCAGCAGCAGATACGCAGGGGATGGGTATGGCTACACCTTC

v_gene: TRBV18
abundance: NA
d_gene: NA
j_gene: TRBJ1-5
CDR3aa: CASSQGQGTNQPQHF
CDR3nt: TGTGCCAGCTCACAAGGGCAGGGGACCAATCAGCCCCAGCATTTT

v_gene: TRBV7-9
abundance: NA
d_gene: TRBD2
j_gene: TRBJ2-3
CDR3aa: CASSLLRGGTDTQYF
CDR3nt: TGTGCCAGCAGCTTATTGCGGGGGGGAACAGATACGCAGTATTTT

v_gene: TRBV19
abundance: NA
d_gene: NA
j_gene: TRBJ1-4
CDR3aa: CASRAGGATNEKLFF
CDR3nt: TGTGCCAGTAGGGCCGGGGGGGCAACTAATGAAAAACTGTTTTTT

v_gene: TRBV2
abundance: NA
d_gene: TRBD1
j_gene: TRBJ1-2
CDR3aa: CASGGDRDFWGYTF
CDR3nt: TGTGCCAGCGGCGGAGACAGGGACTTTTGGGGCTACACCTTC

v_gene: TRBV4-1
abundance: NA
d_gene: TRBD2
j_gene: TRBJ2-5
CDR3aa: CASSRSGGSQETQYF
CDR3nt: TGCGCCAGCAGCCGTAGCGGGGGGAGCCAAGAGACCCAGTACTTC

v_gene: TRBV5-3
abundance: NA
d_gene: NA
j_gene: TRBJ2-3
CDR3aa: CARGERDISTDTQYF
CDR3nt: TGTGCCAGGGGCGAACGGGACATTAGCACAGATACGCAGTATTTT

v_gene: TRBV5-1
abundance: NA
d_gene: NA
j_gene: TRBJ2-7
CDR3aa: CASRSQTESYEQYF
CDR3nt: TGCGCCAGCCGAAGCCAAACAGAGAGCTACGAGCAGTACTTC

v_gene: TRBV5-1
abundance: few
d_gene: TRBD1
j_gene: TRBJ1-2
CDR3aa: CASSPGTGGYGYTF
CDR3nt: TGCGCCAGCAGCCCCGGGACAGGGGGCTATGGCTACACCTTC

v_gene: TRBV10-3
abundance: NA
d_gene: TRBD2
j_gene: TRBJ2-5
CDR3aa: CAISESSGGGNQETQYF
CDR3nt: TGTGCCATCAGTGAATCTAGCGGTGGGGGAAACCAAGAGACCCAGTACTTC

v_gene: TRBV19
abundance: NA
d_gene: TRBD1
j_gene: TRBJ2-3
CDR3aa: CASSMESTGPSTDTQYF
CDR3nt: TGTGCCAGTAGTATGGAGTCGACAGGGCCGAGCACAGATACGCAGTATTTT